This entry lists 9 T cell receptor beta chains sequenced from one sample in a study of cytomegalovirus exposure and HLA in healthy donors. PCR amplification relied on 60 Vbeta primers (plus 13 Jbeta primers). Libraries were prepared by immunoSEQ multiplex PCR; TCRdb keeps only in-frame clonotypes and omits some of them. Among around 160,000 clones listed, roughly 80% were seen once. Sequencing input: PBMCs. All receptors derive from a male donor in good health and CMV-seropositive.

The genes are TRBV4-1 and TRBJ1-1; 10 bases are shared with TRBD1. The CDR3 covers 14 residues. CDR1 is MGHRA, CDR2 YSYEKL, per germline. J gave up 10 bases and V 2 bases, and 7 bases lay outside the gene matches. The CDR3 bases are TGCGCCAGCAGCCAAATGACAGGGGGCGTTGGAGCTTTCTTT. This gives the protein CASSQMTGGVGAFF.

This chain uses TRBV29-1 with TRBJ1-2; the D gene is possibly TRBD1 (6 bases). Looked up from germline, CDR1 is SQVTM and CDR2 is ANQGSEA. The CDR3 extends over 15 amino acids. V gave up 4 bases and J gave up 4 bases, with 19 bases separating them. The CDR3 nucleotides read TGCAGCGTTGGAGGGGAAGGGGGACACAGCTATGGCTACACCTTC. Its translation: CSVGGEGGHSYGYTF.

The J gene is TRBJ2-7, the V gene TRBV9; TRBD2 matches 11 bases. J was trimmed by 5 bases and V by 2 bases; bases with no gene match: 6. The CDR3 length is 15 residues. Germline V gives CDR1 SGDLS, CDR2 YYNGEE. The CDR3 DNA follows: TGTGCCAGCAGCGTCTCCGGGACTAGCGGCAACGAGCAGTACTTC. Translating gives CASSVSGTSGNEQYF.

The chain joins TRBV30 to TRBJ1-4, with 8 positions matching TRBD1. The CDR3 runs 15 residues. V dropped 2 bases and J dropped 8; count of bases not matched to a gene: 10. Germline-derived CDR1 and CDR2 are GTSNPN and SVGIG (reference sequence). CDR3 residues: CAWSSNRGLWEKLFF. CDR3 nucleotide sequence: TGTGCCTGGAGTAGTAACAGGGGGTTATGGGAAAAACTGTTTTTT. The complete variable domain, with remaining parts taken from reference TRBV30 and TRBJ1-4, reads SQTIHQWPATLVQPVGSPLSLECTVEGTSNPNLYWYRQAAGRGLQLLFYSVGIGQISSEVPQNLSASRPQDRQFILSSKKLLLSDSGFYLCAWSSNRGLWEKLFFGSGTQLSVL.

This clone was seen a handful of times. CDR3 loop: CASSQISGHYGYTF. Here the CDR3 DNA reads TGCGCCAGCAGCCAAATCTCAGGGCACTATGGCTACACCTTC. The chain employs TRBV4-3 and TRBJ1-2; D is perhaps TRBD1 (5 bases). This CDR3 contains 14 residues. Germline lookup yields CDR1 LGHNA and CDR2 YSLEER. The V end was cut by 2 bases, the J end by 3 bases, with 10 bases between.

The chain joins TRBV7-2 to TRBJ2-5; TRBD1 matches 9 bases. V was pared by 3 bases and J by 2 bases, with 4 bases of the junction left unmatched. Germline loops: CDR1 SGHTA, CDR2 FQGNSA. This CDR3 region has 15 residues. The CDR3 coding sequence is TGTGCCAGCAGCTTGGACAGGGGTAAACAAGAGACCCAGTACTTC. This gives the protein CASSLDRGKQETQYF.

The rearrangement uses TRBV5-5 and TRBJ2-1, with a possible D match to TRBD1 (5 bases). The germline V gene encodes CDR1 SGHKS and CDR2 YYEKEE (reference sequence). This CDR3 has 12 residues. Trimming stripped 7 bases from V and 5 bases from J, with 10 bases between. Here the CDR3 DNA reads TGTGCCAGCGTGCGACAGCACAATGAGCAGTTCTTC. This translates into CASVRQHNEQFF. Full variable domain (remainder filled in from reference TRBV5-5 and TRBJ2-1): DAGVTQSPTHLIKTRGQQVTLRCSPISGHKSVSWYQQVLGQGPQFIFQYYEKEERGRGNFPDRFSARQFPNYSSELNVNALLLGDSALYLCASVRQHNEQFFGPGTRLTVL.

This chain uses TRBV2 with TRBJ2-1; 14 bases map to TRBD2. The CDR3 contains 12 residues. V was pared by 9 bases and J by 16 bases, with 8 bases of the junction left unmatched. Germline values: CDR1 SNHLY, CDR2 FYNNEI. The CDR3 coding sequence is TGTGCCAGTCGACTAGCGGGAGGGCCGGGATTCTTC. It is translated as CASRLAGGPGFF. Combining the CDR3 with reference TRBV2 and TRBJ2-1 gives the whole variable domain EPEVTQTPSHQVTQMGQEVILRCVPISNHLYFYWYRQILGQKVEFLVSFYNNEISEKSEIFDDQFSVERPDGSNFTLKIRSTKLEDSAMYFCASRLAGGPGFFGPGTRLTVL.

This clone came up a few times. The junction differs from germline at one of its ends, possibly a read error. This chain connects TRBV5-6 to TRBJ1-2, with TRBD1 as a possible D gene (6 bases). Per germline, CDR1 SGHDT and CDR2 YYEEEE. CDR3 length: 11 amino acids. As DNA, the CDR3 is TGTGCCAGCAGCTTTGTGGACAGCCATCACTTC. It yields the protein CASSFVDSHHF.